This TCR beta chain appears in the sequencing data of a study of OX40 agonist ivuxolimab in advanced cancers. Data came from immunoSEQ multiplex PCR; TCRdb stores just in-frame clones and leaves some out. The sample includes around 100,000 clones, around 91% of them seen just once. Overall study findings and caveats: The average count of expanded clones was higher among CD8+ T cells than among CD4+.

Note on this clone: Its target is not known.

CDR3 size: 13 residues. CDR1 is SNHLY and CDR2 is FYNNEI in the germline V gene. V lost 9 bases, J lost 1 base, and 2 bases stayed unmatched. The sequence was collected from an adult with an advanced solid tumor such as melanoma, head and neck, liver or kidney cancer. The sample in question was CD4+ or CD8+ T cells sorted from blood, obtained in a trial of the OX40 agonist ivuxolimab. This sequence joins TRBV2 and TRBJ2-2; 7 nucleotides match TRBD1. The CDR3 reads CARGDRNTGELFF. The CDR3 nucleotides are TGTGCCAGGGGGGACAGGAACACCGGGGAGCTGTTTTTT.